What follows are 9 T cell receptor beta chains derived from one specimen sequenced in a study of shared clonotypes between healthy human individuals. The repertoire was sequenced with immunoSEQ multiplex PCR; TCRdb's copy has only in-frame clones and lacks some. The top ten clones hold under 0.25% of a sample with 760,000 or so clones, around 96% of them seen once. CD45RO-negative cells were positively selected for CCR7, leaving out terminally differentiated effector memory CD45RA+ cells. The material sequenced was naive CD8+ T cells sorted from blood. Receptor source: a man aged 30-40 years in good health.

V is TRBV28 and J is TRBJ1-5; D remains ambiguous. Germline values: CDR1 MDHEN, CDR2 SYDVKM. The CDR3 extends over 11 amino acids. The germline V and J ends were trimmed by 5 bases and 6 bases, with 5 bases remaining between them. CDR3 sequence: CASSKSQPQHF. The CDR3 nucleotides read TGTGCCAGCAGTAAATCTCAGCCCCAGCATTTT.

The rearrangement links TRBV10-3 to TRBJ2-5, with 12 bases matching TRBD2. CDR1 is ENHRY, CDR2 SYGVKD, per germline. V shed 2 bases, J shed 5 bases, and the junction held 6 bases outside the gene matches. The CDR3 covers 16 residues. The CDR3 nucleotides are TGTGCCATCAGTGAGACCAGGACTAGCGGGATTGAGACCCAGTACTTC. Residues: CAISETRTSGIETQYF.

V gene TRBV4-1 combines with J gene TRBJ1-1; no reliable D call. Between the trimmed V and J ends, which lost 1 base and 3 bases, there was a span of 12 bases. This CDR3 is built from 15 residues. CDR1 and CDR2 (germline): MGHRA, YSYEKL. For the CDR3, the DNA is TGCGCCAGCAGCCAAGTTGGATCGGCGTACACTGAAGCTTTCTTT. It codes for CASSQVGSAYTEAFF.

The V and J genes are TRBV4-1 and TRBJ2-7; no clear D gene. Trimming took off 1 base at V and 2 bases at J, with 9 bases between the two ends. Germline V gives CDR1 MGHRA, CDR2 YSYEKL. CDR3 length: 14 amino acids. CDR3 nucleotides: TGCGCCAGCAGCCAAGGGATGAGCCCCTACGAGCAGTACTTC. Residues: CASSQGMSPYEQYF.

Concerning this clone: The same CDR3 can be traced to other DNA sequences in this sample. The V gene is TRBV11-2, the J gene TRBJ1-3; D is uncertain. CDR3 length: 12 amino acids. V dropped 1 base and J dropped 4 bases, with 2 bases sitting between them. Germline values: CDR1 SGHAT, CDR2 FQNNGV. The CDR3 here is CASSLVGNTIYF. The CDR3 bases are TGTGCCAGCAGCTTAGTGGGAAACACCATATATTTT.

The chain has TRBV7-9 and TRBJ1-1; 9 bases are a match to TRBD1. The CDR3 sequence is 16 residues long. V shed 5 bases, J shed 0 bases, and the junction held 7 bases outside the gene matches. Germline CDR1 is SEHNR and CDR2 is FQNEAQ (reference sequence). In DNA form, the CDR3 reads TGTGCCAGCAGCGCAAGACAGGGGGGATTGAACACTGAAGCTTTCTTT. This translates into CASSARQGGLNTEAFF.

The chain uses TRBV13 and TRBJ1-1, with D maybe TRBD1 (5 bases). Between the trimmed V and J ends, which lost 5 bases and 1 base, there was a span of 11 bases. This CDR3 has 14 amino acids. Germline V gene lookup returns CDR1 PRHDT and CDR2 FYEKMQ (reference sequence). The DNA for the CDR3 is TGTGCCAGCAGCATCGGGACGGCGAACACTGAAGCTTTCTTT. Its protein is CASSIGTANTEAFF.

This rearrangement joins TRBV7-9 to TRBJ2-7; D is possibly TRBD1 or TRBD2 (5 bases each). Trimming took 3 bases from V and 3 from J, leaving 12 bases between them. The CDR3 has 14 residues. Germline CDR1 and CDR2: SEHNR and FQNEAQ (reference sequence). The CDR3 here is CASSLGERSYEQYF. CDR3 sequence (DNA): TGTGCCAGCAGCTTGGGGGAAAGGAGCTACGAGCAGTACTTC.

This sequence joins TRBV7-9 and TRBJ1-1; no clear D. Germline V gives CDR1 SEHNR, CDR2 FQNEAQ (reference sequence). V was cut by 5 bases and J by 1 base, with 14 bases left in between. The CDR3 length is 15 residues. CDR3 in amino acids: CASSGRGLSNTEAFF. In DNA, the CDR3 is TGTGCCAGCAGCGGCCGTGGGCTATCGAACACTGAAGCTTTCTTT.